In this sample, the clone carrying this T cell receptor beta chain turned up once. This sample stems from a study of T cell changes during pregnancy in multiple sclerosis. Only in-frame clones appear in the TCRdb table, and some are missing; sequencing was by immunoSEQ multiplex PCR. The sample gives about 59,000 clones, about 93% of which show up once; around 3% is in the top ten. CDR1 and CDR2 from the germline V gene are SGHTA and FQGTGA. This CDR3 has 14 residues. Germline trimming cut 5 bases from V and 3 bases from J; bases unmatched to any gene: 4. The starting material was peripheral blood, obtained in the third trimester of pregnancy. The chain employs TRBV7-3 and TRBJ2-3; 8 nucleotides align to TRBD2. The sequence came from a female donor in good health, enrolled as a control in a pregnancy study. CDR3 bases: TGTGCCAGCAGCCGGCTAGCGGGTACAGATACGCAGTATTTT. Its translation: CASSRLAGTDTQYF.